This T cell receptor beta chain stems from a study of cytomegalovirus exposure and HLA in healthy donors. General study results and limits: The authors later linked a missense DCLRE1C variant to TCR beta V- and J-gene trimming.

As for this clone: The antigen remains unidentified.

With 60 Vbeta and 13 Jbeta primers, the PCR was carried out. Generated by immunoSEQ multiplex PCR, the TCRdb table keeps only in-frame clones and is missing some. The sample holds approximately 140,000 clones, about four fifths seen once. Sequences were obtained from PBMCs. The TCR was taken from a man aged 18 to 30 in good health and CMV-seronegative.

The CDR3 loop is CASRINRNSPLHF. CDR3 in DNA: TGTGCCAGCAGAATCAACAGGAATTCACCCCTCCACTTT. The gene calls are TRBV6-5 and TRBJ1-6, with a weak D call TRBD1 (5 bases). Per the germline V gene, CDR1 is MNHEY and CDR2 is SVGAGI. Trimming removed 6 bases from V and 7 bases from J, with 10 bases in between. This CDR3 spans 13 amino acids.